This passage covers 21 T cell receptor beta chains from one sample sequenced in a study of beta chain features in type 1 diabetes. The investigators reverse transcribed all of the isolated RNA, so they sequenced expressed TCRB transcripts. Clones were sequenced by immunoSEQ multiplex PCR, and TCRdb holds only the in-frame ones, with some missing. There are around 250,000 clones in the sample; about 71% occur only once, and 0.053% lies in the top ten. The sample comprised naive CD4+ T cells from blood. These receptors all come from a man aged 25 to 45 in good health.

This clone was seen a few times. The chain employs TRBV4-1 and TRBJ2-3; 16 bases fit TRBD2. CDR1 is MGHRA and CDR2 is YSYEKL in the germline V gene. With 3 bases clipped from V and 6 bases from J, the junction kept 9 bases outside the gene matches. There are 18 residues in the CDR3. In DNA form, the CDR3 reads TGCGCCAGCAGCCAGGGACAGGGACTAGCGGGAGGGCAGGATACGCAGTATTTT. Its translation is CASSQGQGLAGGQDTQYF.

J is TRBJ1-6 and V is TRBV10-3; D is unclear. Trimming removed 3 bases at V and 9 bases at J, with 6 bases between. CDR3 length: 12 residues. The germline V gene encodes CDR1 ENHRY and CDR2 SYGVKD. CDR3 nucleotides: TGTGCCATCAGTGATGGAGGTTCACCCCTCCACTTT. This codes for CAISDGGSPLHF.

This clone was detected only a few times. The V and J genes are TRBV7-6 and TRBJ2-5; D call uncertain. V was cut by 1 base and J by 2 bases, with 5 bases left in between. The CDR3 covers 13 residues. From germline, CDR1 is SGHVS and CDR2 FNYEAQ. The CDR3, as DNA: TGTGCCAGCAGCTTAGGACCGCAAGAGACCCAGTACTTC. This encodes CASSLGPQETQYF.

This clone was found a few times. CDR3 DNA sequence: TGTGCCAGCTACATACTCGGGACAGGGCCCTACGAGCAGTACTTC. Encoded protein: CASYILGTGPYEQYF. The chain is built from TRBV2 and TRBJ2-7; TRBD1 aligns across 9 bases. With V trimmed by 8 bases and J by 2 bases, 10 bases remained unmatched. Germline V gene sequence: CDR1 SNHLY, CDR2 FYNNEI. The CDR3 totals 15 residues.

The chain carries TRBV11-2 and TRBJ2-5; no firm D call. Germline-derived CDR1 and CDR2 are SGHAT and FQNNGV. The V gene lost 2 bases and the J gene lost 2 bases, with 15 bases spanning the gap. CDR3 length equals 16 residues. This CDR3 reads CASSLRMRLDQETQYF. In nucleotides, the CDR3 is TGTGCCAGCAGCTTACGCATGCGACTGGATCAAGAGACCCAGTACTTC.

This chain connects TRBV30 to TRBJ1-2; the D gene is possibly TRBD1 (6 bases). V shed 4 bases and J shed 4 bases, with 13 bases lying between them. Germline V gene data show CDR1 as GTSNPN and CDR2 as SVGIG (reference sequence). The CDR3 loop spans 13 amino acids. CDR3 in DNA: TGTGCCTGGAATCGGGGGCCCGCCTATGGCTACACCTTC. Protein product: CAWNRGPAYGYTF.

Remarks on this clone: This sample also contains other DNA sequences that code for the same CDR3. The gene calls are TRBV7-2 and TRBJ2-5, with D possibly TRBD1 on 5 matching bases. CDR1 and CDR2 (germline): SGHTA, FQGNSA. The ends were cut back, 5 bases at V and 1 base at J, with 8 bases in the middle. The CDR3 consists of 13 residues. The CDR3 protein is CASSRTPQETQYF. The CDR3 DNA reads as TGTGCCAGCAGCCGGACACCCCAAGAGACCCAGTACTTC.

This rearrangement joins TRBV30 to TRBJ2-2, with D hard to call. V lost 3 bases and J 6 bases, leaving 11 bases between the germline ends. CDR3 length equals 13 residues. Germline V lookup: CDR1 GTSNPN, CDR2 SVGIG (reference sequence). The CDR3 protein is CAWRFTHPGELFF. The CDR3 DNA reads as TGTGCCTGGAGATTTACACATCCCGGGGAGCTGTTTTTT.

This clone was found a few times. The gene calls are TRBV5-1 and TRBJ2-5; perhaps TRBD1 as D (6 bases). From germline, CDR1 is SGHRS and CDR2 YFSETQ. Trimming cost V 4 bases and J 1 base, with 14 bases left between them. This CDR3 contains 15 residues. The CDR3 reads CASSMQGRSQETQYF. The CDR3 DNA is TGCGCCAGCAGCATGCAGGGGCGCTCCCAAGAGACCCAGTACTTC.

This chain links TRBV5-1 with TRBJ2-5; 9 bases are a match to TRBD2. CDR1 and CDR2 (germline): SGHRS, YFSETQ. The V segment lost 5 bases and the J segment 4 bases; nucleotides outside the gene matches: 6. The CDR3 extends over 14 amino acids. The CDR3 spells CASRSGGPGETQYF. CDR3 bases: TGCGCCAGCAGAAGCGGGGGGCCCGGAGAGACCCAGTACTTC.

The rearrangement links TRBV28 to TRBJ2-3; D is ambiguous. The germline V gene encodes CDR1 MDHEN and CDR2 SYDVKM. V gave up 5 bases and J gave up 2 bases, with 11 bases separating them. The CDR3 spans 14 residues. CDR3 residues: CASSHRLFTDTQYF. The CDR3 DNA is TGTGCCAGCAGTCATCGACTGTTCACAGATACGCAGTATTTT.

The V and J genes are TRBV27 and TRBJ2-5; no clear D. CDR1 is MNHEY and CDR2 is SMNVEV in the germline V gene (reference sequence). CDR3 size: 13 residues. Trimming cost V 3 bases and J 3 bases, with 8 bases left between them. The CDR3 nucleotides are TGTGCCAGCAGTTTCAACTTTAAAGAGACCCAGTACTTC. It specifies CASSFNFKETQYF.

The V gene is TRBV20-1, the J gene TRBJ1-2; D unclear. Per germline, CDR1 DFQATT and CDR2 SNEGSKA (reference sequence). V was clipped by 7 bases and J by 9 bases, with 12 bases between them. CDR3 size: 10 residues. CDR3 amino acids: CSVWRESYTF. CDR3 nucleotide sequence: TGCAGTGTGTGGAGGGAAAGCTACACCTTC.

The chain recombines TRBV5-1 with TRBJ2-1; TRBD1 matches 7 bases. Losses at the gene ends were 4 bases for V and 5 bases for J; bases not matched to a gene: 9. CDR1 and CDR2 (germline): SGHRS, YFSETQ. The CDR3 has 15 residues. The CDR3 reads CASSAGTVQNNEQFF. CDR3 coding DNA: TGCGCCAGCAGCGCTGGGACAGTTCAGAACAATGAGCAGTTCTTC.

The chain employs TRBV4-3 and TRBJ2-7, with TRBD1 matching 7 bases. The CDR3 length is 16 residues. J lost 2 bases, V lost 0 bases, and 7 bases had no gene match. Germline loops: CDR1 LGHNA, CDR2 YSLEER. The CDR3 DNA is TGCGCCAGCAGCCAAGACCCCACTAGGGGGCCCTACGAGCAGTACTTC. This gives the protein CASSQDPTRGPYEQYF.

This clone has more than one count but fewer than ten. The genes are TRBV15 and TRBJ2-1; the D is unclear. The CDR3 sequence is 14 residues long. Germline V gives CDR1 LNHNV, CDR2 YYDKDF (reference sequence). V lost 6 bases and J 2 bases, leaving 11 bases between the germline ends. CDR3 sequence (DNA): TGTGCCACCAGTATGCGCAAGACCTACAATGAGCAGTTCTTC. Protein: CATSMRKTYNEQFF.

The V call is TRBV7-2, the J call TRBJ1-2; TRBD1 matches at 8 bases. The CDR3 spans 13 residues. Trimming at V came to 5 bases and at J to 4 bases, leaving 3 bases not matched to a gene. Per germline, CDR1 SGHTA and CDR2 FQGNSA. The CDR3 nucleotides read TGTGCCAGCAGCCCGGGGACAGGCTATGGCTACACCTTC. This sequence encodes CASSPGTGYGYTF.

CDR3 coding DNA: TGTGCCAGCAGCCCCCCCTACGGGCTGGAGGGCACAGATACGCAGTATTTT. Its translation is CASSPPYGLEGTDTQYF. V and J are TRBV7-2 and TRBJ2-3; maybe TRBD2 (5 bases). This CDR3 has 17 amino acids. CDR1 is SGHTA, CDR2 FQGNSA, per germline. Trimming pared 5 bases from V and 1 base from J, leaving 19 bases between.

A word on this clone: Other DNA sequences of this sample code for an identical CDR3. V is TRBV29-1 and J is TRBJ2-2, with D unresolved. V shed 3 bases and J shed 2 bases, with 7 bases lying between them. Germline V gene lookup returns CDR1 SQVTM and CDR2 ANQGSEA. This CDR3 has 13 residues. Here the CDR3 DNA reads TGCAGCGTTGATGGTCTAAACACCGGGGAGCTGTTTTTT. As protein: CSVDGLNTGELFF.

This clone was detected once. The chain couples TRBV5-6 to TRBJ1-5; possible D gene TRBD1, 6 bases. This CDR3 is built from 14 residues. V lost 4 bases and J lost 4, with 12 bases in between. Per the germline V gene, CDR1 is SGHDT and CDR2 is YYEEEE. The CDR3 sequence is CASSVGHRNQPQHF. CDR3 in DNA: TGTGCCAGCAGCGTGGGACACCGGAATCAGCCCCAGCATTTT.

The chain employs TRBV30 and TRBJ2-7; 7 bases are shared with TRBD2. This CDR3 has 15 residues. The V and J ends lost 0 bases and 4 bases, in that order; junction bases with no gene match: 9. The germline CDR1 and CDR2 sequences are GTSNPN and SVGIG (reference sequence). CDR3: CAWSVPAGRSYEQYF. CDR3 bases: TGTGCCTGGAGTGTACCAGCGGGACGGAGTTACGAGCAGTACTTC.